The clone carrying this TCR beta chain was observed a handful of times. Its target is unknown. The sample belongs to a study of T cell repertoires in cytomegalovirus infection. In the study overall: Signatures in public TCR beta sequences pointed to both CMV infection and matching HLA type.

TCRdb analysed the reads with MiXCR anew, one entry per CDR3 protein. This table has approximately 1,000,000 distinct CDR3 sequences, roughly 30% appearing once. Germline CDR1 is SEHNR and CDR2 is FQNEAQ (reference sequence). V trimming: 5 bases; J trimming: 9 bases; junction bases outside the gene matches: 7. The CDR3 extends over 15 amino acids. The TCR was taken from a human donor in good health (CMV status not recorded). Some clones in this sample may be carry-over from other donors' samples. V gene TRBV7-9 combines with J gene TRBJ2-1, with TRBD2 matching over 13 bases. This sample comprised cultured CD8+ T cells from PBMCs, obtained from culture after CMV antigen stimulation. CDR3 residues: CASSQGLAGIGEQFF. CDR3 sequence (DNA): TGTGCCAGCAGCCAGGGACTAGCGGGGATTGGTGAGCAGTTCTTC.